Presented here are 21 T cell receptor beta chains from one specimen sequenced in a study of blood T cell repertoires in COVID-19. TCRdb's table, derived via immunoSEQ multiplex PCR, lists solely in-frame clones and lacks some. The table records about 190,000 clones, around 90% of them present only once. Sequences were obtained from peripheral blood. All receptors derive from a man between 45 and 60 years old with acute or convalescent COVID-19.

The genes are TRBV7-8 and TRBJ1-2; D is uncertain. The CDR3 runs to 13 residues. V was shortened by 5 bases and J by 3 bases, with 10 bases between the two germline ends. Looked up from germline, CDR1 is SGHVS and CDR2 is FQNEAQ. The CDR3: CASSPELDYGYTF. The CDR3 DNA follows: TGTGCCAGCAGCCCCGAGTTAGACTATGGCTACACCTTC.

This chain links TRBV4-1 with TRBJ2-1, with 9 positions matching TRBD2. The trim removed 5 bases at V and 5 bases at J, leaving 7 bases unmatched. Germline loops: CDR1 MGHRA, CDR2 YSYEKL. The CDR3 covers 15 residues. The CDR3 DNA sequence: TGCGCCAGCAGCTCGAGACTAGCGGACAACAATGAGCAGTTCTTC. It encodes CASSSRLADNNEQFF.

The V and J genes are TRBV2 and TRBJ1-5; D may be TRBD1 (6 bases). This CDR3 contains 15 residues. The V and J ends lost 7 bases and 4 bases respectively, with 17 bases between them. Per germline, CDR1 SNHLY and CDR2 FYNNEI. CDR3 coding DNA: TGTGCCAGCACCAAAGAGGGGGTACCTAATCAGCCCCAGCATTTT. It is translated as CASTKEGVPNQPQHF.

V gene TRBV11-2 combines with J gene TRBJ2-3; D is unresolved. Germline CDR1 is SGHAT and CDR2 is FQNNGV. With 3 bases removed from V and 6 bases from J, the gap between germline ends came to 7 bases. The CDR3 is 12 amino acids. Written as DNA, the CDR3 is TGTGCCAGCAGCTTGTCAGCGGATACGCAGTATTTT. Its protein is CASSLSADTQYF.

This chain uses TRBV5-1 with TRBJ2-2; D is perhaps TRBD1 (6 bases). The CDR3 spans 15 residues. Germline V gene sequence: CDR1 SGHRS, CDR2 YFSETQ. V was shortened by 4 bases and J by 5 bases, with 15 bases between the two germline ends. The CDR3 loop reads CASSPRTAATGELFF. The CDR3, as DNA: TGCGCCAGCAGCCCCAGGACAGCGGCGACCGGGGAGCTGTTTTTT.

The chain combines TRBV2 with TRBJ2-3; 12 bases fit TRBD2. The V gene's germline CDR1 is SNHLY and CDR2 FYNNEI. Trimming cost V 2 bases and J 1 base; bases outside gene matches: 1. This CDR3 has 16 amino acids. In DNA form, the CDR3 reads TGTGCCAGCAGTGAATGGACTAGCGGGGGCACAGATACGCAGTATTTT. It encodes CASSEWTSGGTDTQYF.

The chain links TRBV7-2 to TRBJ2-3; a possible D gene is TRBD1 (6 bases). Trimming removed 4 bases from V and 5 bases from J, with 16 bases in between. Looked up from germline, CDR1 is SGHTA and CDR2 is FQGNSA. This CDR3 spans 15 amino acids. CDR3 in amino acids: CASSSGQGSGDTQYF. For the CDR3, the DNA is TGTGCCAGCAGCTCCGGGCAGGGGTCGGGAGATACGCAGTATTTT.

In this sample, this clone turned up a few times. V and J are TRBV10-3 and TRBJ1-5, with D unresolved. CDR1 and CDR2 from the germline V gene are ENHRY and SYGVKD. The CDR3 length is 14 residues. V lost 0 bases and J lost 5, with 8 bases in between. CDR3 in DNA: TGTGCCATCAGTGAGTCACTGGGCGATCAGCCCCAGCATTTT. This codes for CAISESLGDQPQHF.

Only a few counts were recorded for this clone. The germline gene is not matched at one end of the junction; a read error may be the cause. V usage is TRBV7-7 and J usage is TRBJ1-4, with D tentatively TRBD1 (6 bases). The CDR3 runs 13 residues. Germline values: CDR1 SSHAT, CDR2 FNYEAQ (reference sequence). The CDR3 bases are TGTGCTAGCAGCCGGGGACAATGGGAAAAACTGTTTTTT. It translates to CASSRGQWEKLFF.

The chain employs TRBV30 and TRBJ2-5; TRBD1 is a possible D gene (5 bases). V dropped 5 bases and J dropped 5 bases, with 12 bases sitting between them. The CDR3 covers 12 residues. CDR1 is GTSNPN, CDR2 SVGIG, per germline (reference sequence). The CDR3 sequence is CAWDQGAETQYF. DNA for the CDR3: TGTGCCTGGGACCAGGGTGCGGAGACCCAGTACTTC.

The chain uses TRBV28 and TRBJ2-5, with 10 bases identical to TRBD2. The CDR3 is 18 residues long. J was trimmed by 5 bases and V by 5 bases; bases with no gene match: 17. The germline V gene has CDR1 MDHEN and CDR2 SYDVKM. This chain's CDR3 is CASSPPRASGGSWETQYF. CDR3 in DNA: TGTGCCAGCAGTCCTCCTCGGGCTAGCGGGGGCTCCTGGGAGACCCAGTACTTC.

The chain uses TRBV19 and TRBJ2-7; TRBD1 matches at 7 bases. The V and J ends lost 4 bases and 3 bases, in that order; junction bases with no gene match: 3. CDR3 length: 13 amino acids. In germline, CDR1 is LNHDA, CDR2 SQIVND (reference sequence). CDR3 bases: TGTGCCAGTAGTACACGACAGGGCTACGAGCAGTACTTC. Translating it yields CASSTRQGYEQYF. The whole variable domain, remainder taken from reference TRBV19 and TRBJ2-7, is DGGITQSPKYLFRKEGQNVTLSCEQNLNHDAMYWYRQDPGQGLRLIYYSQIVNDFQKGDIAEGYSVSREKKESFPLTVTSAQKNPTAFYLCASSTRQGYEQYFGPGTRLTVT.

The chain recombines TRBV11-3 with TRBJ2-2, with TRBD2 identical over 10 bases. V gave up 0 bases and J gave up 3 bases; unmatched junction bases: 1. Germline V gene data show CDR1 as SGHNT and CDR2 as YENEEA. The CDR3 contains 16 residues. In DNA, the CDR3 is TGTGCCAGCAGCTTAGAACTAGCGGGATACACCGGGGAGCTGTTTTTT. Amino acids: CASSLELAGYTGELFF. The entire variable domain, with the rest obtained from reference TRBV11-3 and TRBJ2-2, is as follows: EAGVVQSPRYKIIEKKQPVAFWCNPISGHNTLYWYLQNLGQGPELLIRYENEEAVDDSQLPKDRFSAERLKGVDSTLKIQPAELGDSAVYLCASSLELAGYTGELFFGEGSRLTVL.

CDR3 sequence: CASSNTGGARNEQFF. For the CDR3, the DNA is TGTGCCAGCAGTAACACAGGGGGCGCTAGGAATGAGCAGTTCTTC. The chain links TRBV6-5 to TRBJ2-1; 9 bases line up with TRBD1. V gave up 5 bases and J gave up 7 bases; unmatched junction bases: 9. Looked up from germline, CDR1 is MNHEY and CDR2 is SVGAGI. The CDR3 is made up of 15 amino acids.

The chain employs TRBV25-1 and TRBJ2-7, with 8 bases that match TRBD1. CDR1 is MGHDK and CDR2 is SYGVNS in the germline V gene. This CDR3 has 15 residues. V trimming: 6 bases; J trimming: 7 bases; junction bases outside the gene matches: 14. Written as DNA, the CDR3 is TGTGCCAGCAGGGATAGGACAGGGTGGATGGTTGAGCAGTACTTC. Protein sequence: CASRDRTGWMVEQYF.

The chain has TRBV6-6 and TRBJ1-6; D is undetermined. Trimming cost V 0 bases and J 10 bases, with 16 bases left between them. CDR1 is MNHNY, CDR2 SVGAGI, per germline (reference sequence). The CDR3 sequence is 16 residues long. The CDR3 DNA follows: TGTGCCAGCAGTTACTCCGGGGAGTTAGGAGGCTCACCCCTCCACTTT. The encoded protein is CASSYSGELGGSPLHF.

This clone was seen a single time. The chain carries TRBV9 and TRBJ2-6, with a possible D match to TRBD1 (6 bases). Germline CDR1 is SGDLS and CDR2 is YYNGEE. The germline V and J ends were trimmed by 4 bases and 2 bases, with 10 bases remaining between them. This CDR3 comprises 15 residues. The CDR3 sequence: CASSYRVTGANVLTF. CDR3 nucleotides: TGTGCCAGCAGCTACAGGGTTACTGGGGCCAACGTCCTGACTTTC.

V usage is TRBV4-2 and J usage is TRBJ1-1, with a tentative D call TRBD1 (6 bases). V was clipped by 1 base and J by 8 bases, with 14 bases between them. The length of the CDR3 is 14 residues. Germline V CDR1 and CDR2: LGHNA, YNFKEQ. The CDR3 is CASSQAGPGAEAFF. The CDR3 DNA reads as TGTGCCAGCAGCCAAGCGGGACCAGGGGCCGAAGCTTTCTTT.

The chain has TRBV10-3 and TRBJ1-4; 9 nucleotides align to TRBD1. This CDR3 has 14 amino acids. Germline V gives CDR1 ENHRY, CDR2 SYGVKD. With V trimmed by 6 bases and J by 5 bases, 4 bases remained unmatched. DNA for the CDR3: TGTGCCATCAGATCCGGGACAGGGAATGAAAAACTGTTTTTT. As protein: CAIRSGTGNEKLFF.

The CDR3 DNA follows: TGTGCCAGCAGTGAAGACCGACAGGGTGAAGGCTCACCCCTCCACTTT. Translating gives CASSEDRQGEGSPLHF. The V and J genes are TRBV2 and TRBJ1-6; 7 bases line up with TRBD1. Germline V gives CDR1 SNHLY, CDR2 FYNNEI. This CDR3 has 16 residues. The J segment lost 10 bases and the V segment lost 1 base, leaving 10 bases of the junction unmatched.

The rearrangement uses TRBV18 and TRBJ1-6; 7 bases are shared with TRBD1. CDR3 size: 15 residues. Germline CDR1 reads KGHSH; CDR2 reads LQKENI. Trimming cost V 3 bases and J 10 bases; bases outside gene matches: 9. CDR3 protein: CASSPLRQGESPLHF. CDR3 nucleotide sequence: TGTGCCAGCTCACCCTTACGACAGGGCGAATCACCCCTCCACTTT.